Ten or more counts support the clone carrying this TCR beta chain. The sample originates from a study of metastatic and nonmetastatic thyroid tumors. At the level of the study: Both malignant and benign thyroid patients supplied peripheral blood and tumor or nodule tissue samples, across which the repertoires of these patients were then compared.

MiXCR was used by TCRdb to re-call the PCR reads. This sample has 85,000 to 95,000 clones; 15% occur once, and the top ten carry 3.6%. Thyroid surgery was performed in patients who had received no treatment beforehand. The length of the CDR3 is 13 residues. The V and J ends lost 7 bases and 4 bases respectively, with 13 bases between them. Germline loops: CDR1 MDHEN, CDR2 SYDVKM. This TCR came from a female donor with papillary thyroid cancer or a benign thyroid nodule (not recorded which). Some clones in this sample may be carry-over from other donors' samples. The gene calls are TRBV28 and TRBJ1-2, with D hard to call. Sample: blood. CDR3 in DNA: TGTGCCAGCACTTTCTCCTCGGGCTATGGCTACACCTTC. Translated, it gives CASTFSSGYGYTF.